These T cell receptor beta chains were read from a single sample in a study of blood T cell repertoires in COVID-19. The assay was immunoSEQ multiplex PCR, and TCRdb's table has in-frame clones only and misses some. Counted here are a few hundred thousand clones, roughly nine tenths occurring once; the ten biggest clones make up around 5.9%. The source material was peripheral blood. The receptors originated from a man in his fifties or sixties with acute or convalescent COVID-19. The CDR3 runs from the conserved cysteine through the conserved F or W. The D gene is left open where the match is weak. Size is stated for part of the rows, as once, few or many counts, or as a class when the clone is expanded.

len,d_gene,abundance,j_gene,v_gene,CDR3aa,CDR3nt
15,NA,NA,TRBJ2-1,TRBV3-1/TRBV3-2,CASSQDPTVYNEQFF,TGTGCCAGCAGCCAAGACCCAACGGTGTACAATGAGCAGTTCTTC
15,TRBD2,NA,TRBJ2-3,TRBV27,CASTRAGGPTDTQYF,TGTGCCAGCACCCGGGCGGGAGGACCCACAGATACGCAGTATTTT
16,NA,NA,TRBJ2-7,TRBV28,CASSPKSLLVYYEQYF,TGTGCCAGCAGCCCAAAAAGCTTACTAGTGTATTACGAGCAGTACTTC
17,NA,few,TRBJ1-1,TRBV6-2/TRBV6-3,CASSYSHQGEVNTEAFF,TGTGCCAGCAGTTACTCGCACCAGGGCGAAGTGAACACTGAAGCTTTCTTT
15,TRBD2,NA,TRBJ2-5,TRBV5-1,CASSPTLADQETQYF,TGCGCCAGCAGCCCGACACTAGCGGACCAAGAGACCCAGTACTTC
14,TRBD1,few,TRBJ1-2,TRBV6-5,CASRYPGQGDQYTF,TGTGCCAGCAGGTACCCGGGACAGGGGGATCAGTACACCTTC
13,NA,NA,TRBJ1-2,TRBV5-6,CASSLGENYGYTF,TGTGCCAGCAGCTTGGGGGAGAACTATGGCTACACCTTC
14,NA,NA,TRBJ1-5,TRBV6-5,CASSYGRAHRPQHF,TGTGCCAGCAGTTACGGGCGGGCCCATCGGCCCCAGCATTTT
16,TRBD1,NA,TRBJ2-7,TRBV19,CASSMRTGPAAFEQYF,TGTGCCAGTAGTATGAGGACAGGGCCGGCGGCATTCGAGCAGTACTTC
13,NA,few,TRBJ1-5,TRBV28,CASREVRNQPQHF,TGTGCCAGCAGGGAGGTCCGCAATCAGCCCCAGCATTTT
16,TRBD2,once,TRBJ2-7,TRBV3-1/TRBV3-2,CASSQDPLAGVGEQYF,TGTGCCAGCAGCCAAGATCCCCTAGCGGGAGTCGGAGAGCAGTACTTC
13,NA,once,TRBJ2-1,TRBV10-3,CAILSGAYNEQFF,TGTGCCATCCTCTCAGGGGCTTACAATGAGCAGTTCTTC
15,TRBD1,NA,TRBJ1-5,TRBV28,CASRIGDREDQPQHF,TGTGCCAGCAGGATTGGGGACAGGGAAGATCAGCCCCAGCATTTT
13,TRBD1,NA,TRBJ2-7,TRBV29-1,CSVGSGQVYEQYF,TGCAGCGTAGGCTCGGGACAGGTTTACGAGCAGTACTTC
12,NA,NA,TRBJ1-1,TRBV2,CASNNPGTEAFF,TGTGCCAGCAATAATCCGGGGACTGAAGCTTTCTTT
12,NA,NA,TRBJ2-5,TRBV7-6,CASSPRRETQYF,TGTGCCAGCAGCCCTAGACGGGAGACCCAGTACTTC
12,NA,NA,TRBJ2-7,TRBV25-1,CASSEYWGVEYF,TGTGCCAGCAGTGAATATTGGGGGGTAGAGTACTTC
16,TRBD1,NA,TRBJ2-7,TRBV25-1,CASSGNLRTGWNEQYF,TGTGCCAGCAGTGGAAATCTAAGGACAGGGTGGAACGAGCAGTACTTC
14,NA,NA,TRBJ2-7,TRBV28,CASSQPGVVHEQYF,TGTGCCAGCAGCCAACCGGGAGTAGTCCACGAGCAGTACTTC
14,TRBD1,NA,TRBJ1-5,TRBV5-4,CATSKDRINQPQHF,TGTGCCACTTCAAAGGACAGGATCAATCAGCCCCAGCATTTT
17,TRBD1,NA,TRBJ2-7,TRBV19,CASSIERPGTGNYEQYF,TGTGCCAGTAGTATAGAACGTCCCGGGACAGGGAACTACGAGCAGTACTTC
16,NA,NA,TRBJ1-1,TRBV27,CASSPGATGPNTEAFF,TGTGCCAGCAGTCCCGGGGCCACAGGGCCGAACACTGAAGCTTTCTTT
13,TRBD1,NA,TRBJ1-1,TRBV19,CASRPGQGREAFF,TGTGCCAGTAGACCGGGACAGGGACGGGAAGCTTTCTTT
16,TRBD2,NA,TRBJ2-7,TRBV20-1,CSASDGGRGSSYEQYF,TGCAGTGCTAGTGATGGCGGGAGGGGCAGCTCCTACGAGCAGTACTTC
14,NA,few,TRBJ2-1,TRBV5-1,CASSPGLSYNEQFF,TGCGCCAGCAGCCCGGGACTTTCCTACAATGAGCAGTTCTTC
14,NA,NA,TRBJ2-1,TRBV6-6,CASRTGAPYNEQFF,TGTGCCAGCAGGACGGGAGCCCCTTACAATGAGCAGTTCTTC
16,TRBD1,NA,TRBJ1-6,TRBV5-6,CASSLFGGTGGSPLHF,TGTGCCAGCAGCTTGTTTGGCGGGACAGGTGGCTCACCCCTCCACTTT